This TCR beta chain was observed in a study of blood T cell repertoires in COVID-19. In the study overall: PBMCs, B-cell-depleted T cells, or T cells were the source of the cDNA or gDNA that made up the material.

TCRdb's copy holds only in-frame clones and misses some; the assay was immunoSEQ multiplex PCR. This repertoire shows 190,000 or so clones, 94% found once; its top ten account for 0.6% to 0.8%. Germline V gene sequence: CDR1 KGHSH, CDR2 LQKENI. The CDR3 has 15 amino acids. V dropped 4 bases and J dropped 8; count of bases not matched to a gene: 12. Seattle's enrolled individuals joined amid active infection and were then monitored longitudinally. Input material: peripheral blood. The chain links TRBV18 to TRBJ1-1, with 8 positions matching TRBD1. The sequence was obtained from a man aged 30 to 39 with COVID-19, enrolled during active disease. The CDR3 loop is CASSQVATGAREAFF. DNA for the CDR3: TGTGCCAGCTCACAGGTAGCGACAGGGGCACGAGAAGCTTTCTTT. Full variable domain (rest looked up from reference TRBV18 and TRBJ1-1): NAGVMQNPRHLVRRRGQEARLRCSPMKGHSHVYWYRQLPEEGLKFMVYLQKENIIDESGMPKERFSAEFPKEGPSILRIQQVVRGDSAAYFCASSQVATGAREAFFGQGTRLTVV.